What follows are 4 T cell receptor beta chains derived from one specimen sequenced in a study of regulatory T cells in long-lasting Graves disease. The time point denotes: persistent/refractory GD, antithyroid drugs over 5 years with positive TRAb. After RNA was extracted from PBMCs, the TCR library was made from it. Both iRepertoire HTBI primers and Arm-PCR of CDR3 regions were used to build the TCR beta libraries. MiXCR, run by TCRdb on the multiplex PCR reads, gives a single entry per CDR3 protein. The profile shows under 500,000 distinct CDR3 sequences, more than 20% of them singletons. The material sequenced was peripheral blood mononuclear cells (PBMCs), taken when the disease was refractory, from a patient treated with antithyroid drugs. The receptors derive from a female donor with Graves disease.

This clonotype has more than one count but fewer than ten. The chain recombines TRBV6-5 with TRBJ2-7; D not certain. The V gene's germline CDR1 is MNHEY and CDR2 SVGAGI. This CDR3 contains 14 residues. V was shortened by 2 bases and J by 5 bases, with 13 bases between the two germline ends. The CDR3 region is CASSYPLRVNEQYF. The CDR3 region has the DNA TGTGCCAGCAGTTACCCCTTGAGAGTTAACGAGCAGTACTTC.

Remarks on this clonotype: This may be a read error: a much more frequent sequence differs by one nucleotide. The chain combines TRBV2 with TRBJ2-7, with TRBD2 as a possible D gene (5 bases). The germline V gene has CDR1 SNHLY and CDR2 FYNNEI. The CDR3 totals 15 residues. V was clipped by 4 bases and J by 3 bases, with 16 bases between them. CDR3 DNA sequence: TGTGCCAGCAGTGTCTCCGGGATAGTGGGCTACGAGCAGTACTTC. Translating it yields CASSVSGIVGYEQYF.

As concerns this clonotype: One end of the junction varies from germline; a read error may be responsible. The V and J genes are TRBV29-1 and TRBJ1-1, with a possible D match to TRBD1 (5 bases). The germline gives CDR1 SQVTM, CDR2 ANQGSEA. CDR3 length: 13 residues. This CDR3 reads CSVKGTVNAEAFF. As DNA, the CDR3 is TGCAGCGTTAAAGGGACGGTGAACGCTGAAGCTTTCTTT. Supplemented by reference TRBV29-1 and TRBJ1-1, the full variable domain reads SAVISQKPSRDICQRGTSLTIQCQVDSQVTMMFWYRQQPGQSLTLIATANQGSEATYESGFVIDKFPISRPNLTFSTLTVSNMSPEDSSIYLCSVKGTVNAEAFFGQGTRLTVV.

The chain recombines TRBV6-1 with TRBJ2-3; 9 nucleotides agree with TRBD1. After removal of 5 bases from V and 4 bases from J, the junction contained 10 bases not matched to a gene. The CDR3 is 16 amino acids. CDR1 is MNHNS, CDR2 SASEGT, per germline. In DNA, the CDR3 is TGTGCCAGCAGTACCGCCGACAGGGGGAATCCAGATACGCAGTATTTT. This translates into CASSTADRGNPDTQYF.